The clone carrying this T cell receptor (beta chain) was found many times. As yet, its antigen is unknown. This specimen comes from a study of early T cells in non-severe SARS-CoV-2 infection. Study at large: Bulk RNA taken from unsorted whole blood was sequenced, leaving chains unpaired. Study conclusions and caveats: The study's VDJdb matching favored anti-spike CD8 responses and missed private and CD4 specificities.

The junction had 8 bases not matched to a gene; V was cut back by 0 bases and J by 4 bases. Per the germline V gene, CDR1 is SGHRS and CDR2 is YFSETQ. The CDR3 length is 16 residues. Unique molecular identifier tags were affixed to discrete cDNA molecules. TCRdb analysed the 5' RACE reads with MiXCR anew, one entry per CDR3 protein. Seen here are about 97,000 distinct CDR3 sequences, around 12% observed once, and the top ten hold 6% to 7.5%. The specimen was whole blood. The clonotype originates from an adult who was a healthcare worker with PCR-confirmed SARS-CoV-2 infection or an uninfected control (not recorded which). The V and J genes are TRBV5-1 and TRBJ2-5, with 8 bases fitting TRBD2. In nucleotides, the CDR3 is TGCGCCAGCAGCTTGGTAGTAGCGGGATCAGGAGAGACCCAGTACTTC. Its translation: CASSLVVAGSGETQYF.